This T cell receptor beta chain appears in the sequencing data of a study of human T cells and chemical hapten exposure. Study as a whole: Upper inner arm skin measuring 2 cm by 2 cm received 2% DPC for sensitization. Study-wide points: TCRs whose frequency exceeded 1 in 1000 remained the same following DPC sensitization.

TCRdb itself ran the RACE reads through MiXCR, one entry per CDR3 protein. In the table there are 250,000 to 300,000 distinct CDR3 sequences, 7.5% to 8% of which are singletons. This clonotype was counted a few times. The target antigen is unknown. CDR3 length: 13 amino acids. Germline V CDR1 and CDR2: SGHRS, YFSETQ. The V and J ends lost 0 bases and 2 bases respectively, with 6 bases between them. The time point was: pre-sensitization, week 0. As for treatment: therapeutic diphenylcyclopropenone sensitization with weekly scalp DPC. Unfractionated whole blood yielded the extracted total RNA. This clonotype originated in a man between 18 and 35 years old with alopecia areata. Some clones in this sample may be carry-over from other donors' samples. Sequences were derived from whole blood, sampled in connection with sensitization to the hapten diphenylcyclopropenone (DPC). The chain uses TRBV5-1 and TRBJ2-7; D remains unclear. The CDR3 bases are TGCGCCAGCAGCTTGGCGGTCACCTACGAGCAGTACTTC. It specifies CASSLAVTYEQYF. Based on the CDR3 plus reference TRBV5-1 and TRBJ2-7, the full variable domain is KAGVTQTPRYLIKTRGQQVTLSCSPISGHRSVSWYQQTPGQGLQFLFEYFSETQRNKGNFPGRFSGRQFSNSRSEMNVSTLELGDSALYLCASSLAVTYEQYFGPGTRLTVT.